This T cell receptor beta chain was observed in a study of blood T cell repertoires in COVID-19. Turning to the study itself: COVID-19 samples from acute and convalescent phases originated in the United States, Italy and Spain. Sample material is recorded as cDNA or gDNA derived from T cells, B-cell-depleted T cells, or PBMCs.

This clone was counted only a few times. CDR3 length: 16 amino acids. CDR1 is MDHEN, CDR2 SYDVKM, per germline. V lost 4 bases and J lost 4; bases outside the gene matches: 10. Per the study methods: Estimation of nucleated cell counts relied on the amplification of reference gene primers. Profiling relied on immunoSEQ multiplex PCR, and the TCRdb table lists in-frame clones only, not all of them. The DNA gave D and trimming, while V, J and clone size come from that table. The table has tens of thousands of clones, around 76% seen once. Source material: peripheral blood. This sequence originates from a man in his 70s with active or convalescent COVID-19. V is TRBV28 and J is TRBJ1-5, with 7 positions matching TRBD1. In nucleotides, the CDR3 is TGTGCCAGCAGTTCAGGGGGGTCGGGTTGGAATCAGCCCCAGCATTTT. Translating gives CASSSGGSGWNQPQHF. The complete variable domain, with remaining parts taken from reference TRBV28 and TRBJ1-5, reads DVKVTQSSRYLVKRTGEKVFLECVQDMDHENMFWYRQDPGLGLRLIYFSYDVKMKEKGDIPEGYSVSREKKERFSLILESASTNQTSMYLCASSSGGSGWNQPQHFGDGTRLSIL.